This T cell receptor (beta chain) is drawn from a study of blood T cell repertoires in COVID-19 (dated by TCRdb to about 2020). A note on the overall study: The collaborator samples originated in the United States, Italy and Spain and spanned the acute and convalescent phases of COVID-19. The prospective study material was composed of cDNA or gDNA derived from T cells, B-cell-depleted T cells, or PBMCs. Where available, HLA class I and class II types were taken from metadata supplied by the sample provider and were not determined by assay-based typing. The samples were drawn from two sources: the first 160 participants of the ongoing ImmuneRACE study, and 1,000 to 1,500 subjects contributed by 6 global collaborators. Nearly every sample came with metadata listing a de-identified subject ID, COVID-19 status, age in years and sex. The repertoires were released in a freely available public database intended as a resource for research on the immune response to SARS-CoV-2. Deeply sampled blood TCRbeta repertoires from subjects exposed to, actively infected with, or recovered from COVID-19 were included in the dataset. The research as a whole found: The quantity of clinical and demographic metadata differed by source and by participant and was supplied without curation.

CDR1 and CDR2, per the germline V gene, are KGHSH and LQKENI. Germline trimming: 6 bases from V, 5 bases from J; junction bases outside gene matches: 7. The CDR3 goes from the cysteine to the phenylalanine over 14 residues. Only the CDR3 DNA is retained, 42 bases long and in frame from the first base. This clone was seen a single time. This receptor's antigen is unknown. Base qualities are not at hand, and no much larger clone is one base apart. The collaborating institutions used their own protocols to collect whole blood in K2EDTA tubes. For TCRbeta analysis, collaborator samples were shipped as frozen whole blood, as isolated PBMCs, or as DNA extracted from either sample type. TCRbeta CDR3 regions were amplified from genomic DNA by means of the immunoSEQ Assay, a bias-controlled multiplex PCR. The study's processing was this. Within the assay, amplification of reference gene primers was used to estimate how many nucleated cells each sample contained. To quantify the absolute abundance of each unique TCRbeta CDR3 rearrangement, sequence reads were collapsed and filtered. For each sample, productive Simpson clonality was calculated as the square root of Simpson's diversity index over productive rearrangements. Sourced from immuneACCESS, this table was stored by TCRdb with only in-frame sequences that have V and J called. A share of the clones is absent; for the studies checked, an unresolved V gene accounts for under half, and the remainder has no known explanation. V, J and clone size are those of that table, while D and trimming were read from the DNA. Present in this sample are a few hundred thousand clones, less than 90% of which were seen just once. The ten largest make up around 4.2% of the sample.

The V and J genes are TRBV18 and TRBJ1-2, with 9 bases matching TRBD1. This clonotype was obtained from a man in his sixties with acute or convalescent COVID-19. Sequenced sample: peripheral blood. The nucleotide sequence is TGTGCCAGCTCCCAAGGACAGGGGAGGTATGGCTACACCTTC. It translates as CASSQGQGRYGYTF.